This T cell receptor (beta chain) was documented in a study of T-cell memory formation after mild COVID-19. In the study overall: The study found TCR clusters largely donor specific.

Constant-segment primers served in 5'RACE that generated TCR alpha and TCR beta cDNA libraries bearing sample barcodes and UMIs. MiXCR, run by TCRdb on the 5' RACE reads, gives a single entry per CDR3 protein. The table shows 430,000 or so distinct CDR3 sequences, with around 25% occurring only once. Regarding the study as a whole: The appearance of some responding clones in pre-infection memory suggested that cross-reactive memory joined. Clones which contracted sat mainly in CM and EM if CD4+, and in EMRA if CD8+.

Note on this clonotype: What it binds is not known.

Germline loops: CDR1 SGHVS, CDR2 FNYEAQ. V was shortened by 1 base and J by 9 bases, with 16 bases between the two germline ends. The CDR3 spans 16 residues. The receptor was derived from an adult woman who had mild COVID-19 (a few samples of this study predate the infection). Cell type and time point are not known. The chain recombines TRBV7-6 with TRBJ1-6, with D tentatively TRBD1 (5 bases). The sample consisted of PBMCs or a T cell subset sorted from them (not recorded which). CDR3 sequence: CASSLGVRDGGSPLHF. CDR3 bases: TGTGCCAGCAGCTTAGGGGTCCGGGACGGCGGTTCACCCCTCCACTTT.